The clone carrying this T cell receptor (beta chain) has more than one count but fewer than ten. Its cognate antigen is unknown. The record originates from a study of T-cell memory formation after mild COVID-19. The CDR3 sequence is 14 residues long. V was clipped by 6 bases and J by 3 bases, with 13 bases between them. Germline CDR1 and CDR2: SGHKS and YYEKEE (reference sequence). Constant-segment primers and 5'RACE yielded cDNA libraries for TCR alpha and TCR beta, each carrying sample barcodes and UMIs. TCRdb reprocessed the 5' RACE reads with MiXCR, giving one entry per CDR3 protein. The sample includes roughly 250,000 distinct CDR3 sequences, over 15% of them seen just once. Study outcomes and limitations: The authors did not confirm SARS-CoV-2 specificity of second-wave clones peaking day 37. CD4+ clones that contracted lay mainly in CM and EM; CD8+ ones lay in EMRA.

The chain couples TRBV5-5 to TRBJ1-5; D gene unclear. This clonotype was sampled from a young man who had mild COVID-19 (a few samples of this study predate the infection). Cell type and time point are not known. Specimen: PBMCs or a T cell subset sorted from them (not recorded which). The CDR3, as DNA: TGTGCCAGCACCGTAGACGGATACAATCAGCCCCAGCATTTT. Its translation: CASTVDGYNQPQHF.